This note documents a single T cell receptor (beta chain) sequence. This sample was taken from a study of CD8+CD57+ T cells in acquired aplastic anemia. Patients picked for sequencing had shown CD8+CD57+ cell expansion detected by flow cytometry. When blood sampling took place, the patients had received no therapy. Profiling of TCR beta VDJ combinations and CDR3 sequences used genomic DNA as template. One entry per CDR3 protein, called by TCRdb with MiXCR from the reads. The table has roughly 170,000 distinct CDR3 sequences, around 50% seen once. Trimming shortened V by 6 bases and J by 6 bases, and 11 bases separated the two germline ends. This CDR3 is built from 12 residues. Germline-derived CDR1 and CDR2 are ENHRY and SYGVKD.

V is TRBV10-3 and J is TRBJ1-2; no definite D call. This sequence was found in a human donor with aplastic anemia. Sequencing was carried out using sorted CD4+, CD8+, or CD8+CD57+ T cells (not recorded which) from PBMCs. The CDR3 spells CAISLTFDGYTF. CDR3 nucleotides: TGTGCCATCAGCCTAACGTTTGATGGCTACACCTTC.